Each of the 20 T cell receptor beta chains below was sequenced from the same sample in a study of T cells in Graves' hyperthyroidism and ophthalmopathy. Amplified TCR beta CDR3 regions derived from RNA transcripts. During a first-round RT-PCR of the TCR CDR3, the HTBI primer set was used. One entry per CDR3 protein results from TCRdb running MiXCR on the multiplex PCR reads. Among almost 350,000 distinct CDR3 sequences listed, about a sixth were seen once. The sample consisted of blood. These receptors came from a middle-aged woman with Graves' ophthalmopathy.

This clonotype showed up many times. The chain is built from TRBV6-2 or TRBV6-3 and TRBJ2-7; no clear D gene. The germline V and J ends were trimmed by 2 bases and 4 bases, with 15 bases remaining between them. The germline V gene encodes CDR1 MNHEY and CDR2 SVGEGT. CDR3 length: 15 residues. The CDR3 loop reads CASSYGSAVVYEQYF. CDR3 in DNA: TGTGCCAGCAGTTACGGCAGCGCTGTCGTTTACGAGCAGTACTTC.

This clonotype was seen ten or more times. The genes are TRBV27 and TRBJ2-7; 10 bases align to TRBD1. The CDR3 length is 18 residues. Unmatched junction bases numbered 12, after V lost 3 bases and J lost 1 base. Per germline, CDR1 MNHEY and CDR2 SMNVEV (reference sequence). The CDR3 reads CASSLLSSTGGASYEQYF. In DNA, the CDR3 is TGTGCCAGCAGTTTGTTATCTTCGACAGGGGGCGCTTCCTACGAGCAGTACTTC.

This clonotype has at least ten counts. The genes are TRBV28 and TRBJ2-7, with D unclear. The CDR3 covers 12 residues. The ends were cut back, 10 bases at V and 7 bases at J, with 17 bases in the middle. Looked up from germline, CDR1 is MDHEN and CDR2 is SYDVKM. Written as DNA, the CDR3 is TGTGCCACTCAAGAACAAGGCCCTGAGCAGTACTTC. The encoded protein is CATQEQGPEQYF.

At least ten counts were recorded for this clonotype. The gene calls are TRBV19 and TRBJ1-5; D ambiguous. V was pared by 3 bases and J by 5 bases, with 14 bases between. The CDR3 consists of 15 residues. CDR1 LNHDA and CDR2 SQIVND come from the germline V gene (reference sequence). For the CDR3, the DNA is TGTGCCAGTAGTATGAGGGCATCTATCGATCAGCCCCAGCATTTT. It is translated as CASSMRASIDQPQHF. Filled out from reference TRBV19 and TRBJ1-5, the complete variable domain reads DGGITQSPKYLFRKEGQNVTLSCEQNLNHDAMYWYRQDPGQGLRLIYYSQIVNDFQKGDIAEGYSVSREKKESFPLTVTSAQKNPTAFYLCASSMRASIDQPQHFGDGTRLSIL.

This clonotype was counted at least ten times. The rearrangement links TRBV19 to TRBJ2-2, with D maybe TRBD1 (6 bases). V was cut by 9 bases and J by 2 bases, with 10 bases left in between. Germline V gene sequence: CDR1 LNHDA, CDR2 SQIVND (reference sequence). The CDR3 is 13 residues long. Here the CDR3 reads CASRTENTGELFF. The CDR3 nucleotides read TGTGCCAGCAGGACAGAAAACACCGGGGAGCTGTTTTTT.

This clonotype was seen at least ten times. The chain combines TRBV28 with TRBJ2-7; 7 bases map to TRBD1. V shed 5 bases and J 3 bases; nucleotides not matched to a gene: 4. The CDR3 extends over 13 amino acids. Germline lookup yields CDR1 MDHEN and CDR2 SYDVKM. The CDR3 protein is CASSPTGFYEQYF. The DNA of the CDR3 is TGTGCCAGCAGTCCGACAGGGTTCTACGAGCAGTACTTC.

The rearrangement links TRBV2 to TRBJ2-7, with TRBD1 matching over 8 bases. J lost 5 bases, V lost 4 bases, and 7 bases had no gene match. Germline V gene sequence: CDR1 SNHLY, CDR2 FYNNEI. This CDR3 is 14 amino acids long. CDR3 in DNA: TGTGCCAGCAGTGCCGACAGGGGTTTAAACGAGCAGTACTTC. Translated: CASSADRGLNEQYF.

Comment on this clonotype: This clone may be a read error of a much larger clone one base away. The chain combines TRBV10-3 with TRBJ2-2; D unclear. The CDR3 is 14 residues long. Trimming cost V 4 bases and J 1 base, with 7 bases left between them. Germline CDR1 reads ENHRY; CDR2 reads SYGVKD. The CDR3 nucleotides read TGTGCCATCAGTGGCCCCCTGAACACCGGGGAGCTGTTTTTT. This sequence encodes CAISGPLNTGELFF.

This clonotype has ten or more counts. The V and J genes are TRBV28 and TRBJ1-2; D is uncertain. The germline CDR1 and CDR2 sequences are MDHEN and SYDVKM. Between the trimmed V and J ends, which lost 3 bases and 0 bases, there was a span of 11 bases. The CDR3 consists of 15 residues. CDR3 sequence (DNA): TGTGCCAGCAGTTTGGTAGGGTCGTCTAACTATGGCTACACCTTC. Its protein product is CASSLVGSSNYGYTF.

As regards this clonotype: One end of the junction varies from germline; a read error may be responsible. The V gene is TRBV12-3 or TRBV12-4, the J gene TRBJ2-7; the D gene is possibly TRBD1 (6 bases). The CDR3 has 14 residues. CDR3: CATSDPTGTYEQYF. CDR3 bases: TGTGCCACCAGTGATCCTACAGGGACCTACGAGCAGTACTTC.

This clonotype has ten or more counts. The CDR3 reads CASSLGQGGAAFF. DNA for the CDR3: TGTGCCAGCAGCTTAGGCCAGGGGGGGGCTGCTTTCTTT. V usage is TRBV7-2 and J usage is TRBJ1-1; 7 nucleotides match TRBD1. This CDR3 is built from 13 residues. J lost 11 bases, V lost 1 base, and 7 bases had no gene match. The germline V gene encodes CDR1 SGHTA and CDR2 FQGNSA.

This clonotype was picked up many times. The chain couples TRBV12-3 or TRBV12-4 to TRBJ2-5; 7 bases fit TRBD2. V dropped 4 bases and J dropped 4; count of bases not matched to a gene: 6. This CDR3 region has 14 residues. The DNA of the CDR3 is TGTGCCAGCAGTTCAAGACTAGCAGGAGAGACCCAGTACTTC. Translated: CASSSRLAGETQYF.

This clonotype was recorded at least ten times. The chain employs TRBV6-1 and TRBJ2-2; the match to TRBD2 covers 8 bases. The CDR3 runs to 17 residues. The trim removed 6 bases at V and 2 bases at J, leaving 11 bases unmatched. CDR1 and CDR2 from the germline V gene are MNHNS and SASEGT. This CDR3 reads CASSPGVAGTNTGELFF. CDR3 nucleotides: TGTGCCAGCAGCCCTGGGGTAGCGGGGACTAACACCGGGGAGCTGTTTTTT.

This clonotype was seen at least ten times. The V and J genes are TRBV2 and TRBJ2-2; the match to TRBD2 covers 11 bases. Germline CDR1 and CDR2: SNHLY and FYNNEI. This CDR3 is built from 13 residues. The trim removed 7 bases at V and 7 bases at J, leaving 2 bases unmatched. CDR3 nucleotides: TGTGCCAGCACCGGGACTAGCGGCGGGGAGCTGTTTTTT. This codes for CASTGTSGGELFF.

This clonotype was seen just once. The rearrangement joins TRBV29-1 to TRBJ2-1; TRBD2 matches 13 bases. Germline V CDR1 and CDR2: SQVTM, ANQGSEA. The length of the CDR3 is 15 residues. J was trimmed by 4 bases and V by 6 bases; bases with no gene match: 6. The CDR3 protein is CSVLGTSGTYNEQFF. The CDR3 region has the DNA TGCAGCGTCCTAGGGACTAGCGGGACATACAATGAGCAGTTCTTC.

This clonotype was counted ten times or more. The chain uses TRBV18 and TRBJ2-5; TRBD2 aligns across 7 bases. Germline CDR1 and CDR2: KGHSH and LQKENI. The CDR3 runs 13 residues. After removal of 8 bases from V and 3 bases from J, the junction contained 6 bases not matched to a gene. CDR3 DNA sequence: TGTGCCAGCACCTCCGGGACTAAAGAGACCCAGTACTTC. Translating it yields CASTSGTKETQYF.

The chain employs TRBV7-2 and TRBJ2-5, with D perhaps matching TRBD2 (6 bases). V lost 1 base to trimming and J lost 5 bases, with 8 bases between them. In germline, CDR1 is SGHTA, CDR2 FQGNSA. The CDR3 consists of 13 residues. CDR3 protein: CASSLVLAETQYF. The CDR3 coding sequence is TGTGCCAGCAGCTTAGTACTAGCTGAGACCCAGTACTTC.

This clonotype was counted many times. This chain uses TRBV12-3 or TRBV12-4 with TRBJ2-5; possible D gene TRBD2, 5 bases. The CDR3 spans 15 residues. The ends were cut back, 6 bases at V and 1 base at J, with 15 bases in the middle. CDR3 DNA sequence: TGTGCCAGCAGGTGGCTGGGAGACCTCCAAGAGACCCAGTACTTC. Its translation: CASRWLGDLQETQYF.

This clonotype was counted ten times or more. The chain employs TRBV6-1 and TRBJ2-7; TRBD1 matches at 8 bases. The junction had 9 bases not matched to a gene; V was cut back by 6 bases and J by 2 bases. CDR1 is MNHNS, CDR2 SASEGT, per germline. CDR3 size: 15 residues. CDR3 nucleotide sequence: TGTGCCAGCAGCTGGACAGGGTCAAGCGCCTACGAGCAGTACTTC. Translated: CASSWTGSSAYEQYF.

This clonotype was seen at least ten times. The rearrangement uses TRBV20-1 and TRBJ2-7; D ambiguous. Germline V gene lookup returns CDR1 DFQATT and CDR2 SNEGSKA (reference sequence). The CDR3 sequence is 15 residues long. The V end was cut by 0 bases, the J end by 2 bases, with 14 bases between. Written as DNA, the CDR3 is TGCAGTGCTAGAGATAGTGCGGAAACGACCTACGAGCAGTACTTC. It codes for CSARDSAETTYEQYF.